This T cell receptor (beta chain) was retrieved from a study of blood T cells in healthy people across ages. Whole-study results and caveats: The lack of PBMC sorting stopped any conclusive naive versus antigen-experienced comparison.

This clonotype was observed a few times. Its antigen is not known. The CDR3 length is 15 residues. The germline gives CDR1 SGHRS, CDR2 YFSETQ. V shed 7 bases and J shed 2 bases, with 18 bases lying between them. It was with a sample-barcoded 5' primer and a J-beta primer mix that a second PCR of about 6 to 12 cycles was run. TCRdb fed the 5' RACE reads into MiXCR, producing one record per CDR3 protein. The sample comprises 600,000 to 1,000,000 distinct CDR3 sequences, 25% of which are singletons, and more than 3% rests with the top ten. These data also formed part of another study, on T cells of mothers and their children. This second study notes: Regardless of relatedness, pairs show thymic selection shaping TCR recombination output in a similar manner.

The specimen was blood. The clonotype was recovered from a boy aged 5 to 17 in good health. The rearrangement joins TRBV5-1 to TRBJ2-5; D call uncertain. CDR3 in amino acids: CASRQTHHPQETQYF. The CDR3 region has the DNA TGCGCCAGCCGCCAGACCCACCATCCGCAAGAGACCCAGTACTTC.